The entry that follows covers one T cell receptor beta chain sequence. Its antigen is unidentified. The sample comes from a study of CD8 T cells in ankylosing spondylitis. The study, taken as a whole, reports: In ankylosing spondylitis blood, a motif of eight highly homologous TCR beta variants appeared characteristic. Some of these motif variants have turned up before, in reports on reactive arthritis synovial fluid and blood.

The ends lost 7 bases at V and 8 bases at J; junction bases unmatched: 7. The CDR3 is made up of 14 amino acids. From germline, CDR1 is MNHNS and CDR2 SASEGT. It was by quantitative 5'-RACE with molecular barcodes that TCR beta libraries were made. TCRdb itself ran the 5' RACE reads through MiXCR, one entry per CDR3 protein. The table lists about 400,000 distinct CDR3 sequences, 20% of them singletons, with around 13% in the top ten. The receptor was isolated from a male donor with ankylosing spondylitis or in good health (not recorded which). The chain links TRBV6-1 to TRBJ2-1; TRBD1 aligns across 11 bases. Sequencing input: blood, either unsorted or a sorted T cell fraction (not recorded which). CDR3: CASIAGTGGDEQFF. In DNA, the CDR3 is TGTGCCAGCATTGCCGGGACAGGGGGGGATGAGCAGTTCTTC.